This paragraph covers one TCR beta chain sequence. What it recognizes is unknown. The sample belongs to a study of PD-1 blockade in mismatch repair-deficient tumors. Study-wide findings and caveats: After pembrolizumab, tumor-resident clones rose rapidly, then generally contracted before radiologic responses.

Produced via immunoSEQ multiplex PCR; TCRdb's table is partial and in-frame only. The sample consists of around 51,000 clones, 81% of them appearing once. All patients were mismatch repair deficient, assessed by either PCR or immunohistochemistry. The CDR3 spans 16 residues. CDR1 and CDR2 from the germline V gene are SGHRS and YFSETQ. V shed 3 bases, J shed 9 bases, and the junction held 9 bases outside the gene matches. The source is an adult with mismatch repair-deficient cancer. The sequences come from peripheral blood, collected 20 weeks after starting pembrolizumab. The chain combines TRBV5-1 with TRBJ2-1, with TRBD2 identical over 13 bases. In DNA form, the CDR3 reads TGCGCCAGCAGCTCCTGGACTAGCGGGGGAGGGGGTGAGCAGTTCTTC. It translates to CASSSWTSGGGGEQFF.